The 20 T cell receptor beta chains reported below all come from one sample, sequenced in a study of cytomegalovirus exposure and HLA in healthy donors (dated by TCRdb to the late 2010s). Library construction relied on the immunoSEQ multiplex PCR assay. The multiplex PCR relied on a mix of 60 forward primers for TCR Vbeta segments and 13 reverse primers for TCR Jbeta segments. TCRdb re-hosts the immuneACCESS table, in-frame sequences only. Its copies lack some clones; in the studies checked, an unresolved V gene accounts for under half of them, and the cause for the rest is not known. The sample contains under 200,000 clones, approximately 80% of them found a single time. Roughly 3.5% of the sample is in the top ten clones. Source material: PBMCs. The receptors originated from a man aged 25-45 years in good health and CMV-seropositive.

CDR3: CSGGGQNTEAFF. Here the CDR3 DNA reads TGCAGCGGGGGGGGCCAGAACACTGAAGCTTTCTTT. V is TRBV29-1 and J is TRBJ1-1; perhaps TRBD1 as D (6 bases). Germline values: CDR1 SQVTM, CDR2 ANQGSEA. CDR3 size: 12 residues. V shed 7 bases and J shed 1 base, with 10 bases lying between them.

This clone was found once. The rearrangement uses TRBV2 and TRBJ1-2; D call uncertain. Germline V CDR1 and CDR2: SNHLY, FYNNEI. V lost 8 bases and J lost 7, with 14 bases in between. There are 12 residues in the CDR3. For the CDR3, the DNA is TGTGCCAGCCTACCAGGACTGGGTGGCTACACCTTC. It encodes CASLPGLGGYTF. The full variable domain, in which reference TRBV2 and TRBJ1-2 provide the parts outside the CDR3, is EPEVTQTPSHQVTQMGQEVILRCVPISNHLYFYWYRQILGQKVEFLVSFYNNEISEKSEIFDDQFSVERPDGSNFTLKIRSTKLEDSAMYFCASLPGLGGYTFGSGTRLTVV.

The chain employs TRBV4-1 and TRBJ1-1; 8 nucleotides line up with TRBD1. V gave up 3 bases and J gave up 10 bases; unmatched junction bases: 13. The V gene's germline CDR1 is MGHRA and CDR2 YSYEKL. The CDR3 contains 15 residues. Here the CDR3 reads CASSQAPGQVVGAFF. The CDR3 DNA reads TGCGCCAGCAGCCAGGCGCCGGGACAGGTTGTGGGAGCTTTCTTT.

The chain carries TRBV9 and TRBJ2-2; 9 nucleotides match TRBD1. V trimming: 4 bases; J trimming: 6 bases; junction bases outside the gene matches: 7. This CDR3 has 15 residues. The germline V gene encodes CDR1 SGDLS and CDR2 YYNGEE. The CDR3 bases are TGTGCCAGCAGCCCCACCGGGACAGGGCCCGGGGAGCTGTTTTTT. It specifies CASSPTGTGPGELFF.

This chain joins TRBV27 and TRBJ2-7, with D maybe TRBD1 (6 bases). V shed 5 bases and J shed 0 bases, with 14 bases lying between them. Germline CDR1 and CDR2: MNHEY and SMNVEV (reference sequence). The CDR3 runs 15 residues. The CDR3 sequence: CASSPRDIFSYEQYF. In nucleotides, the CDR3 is TGTGCCAGCAGTCCCCGGGACATATTCTCCTACGAGCAGTACTTC.

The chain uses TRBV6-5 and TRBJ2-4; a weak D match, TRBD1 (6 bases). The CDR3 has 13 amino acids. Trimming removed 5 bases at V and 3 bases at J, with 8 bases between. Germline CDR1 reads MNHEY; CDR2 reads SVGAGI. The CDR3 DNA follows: TGTGCCAGCAGTCTGGACAGCAAAAACATTCAGTACTTC. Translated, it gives CASSLDSKNIQYF.

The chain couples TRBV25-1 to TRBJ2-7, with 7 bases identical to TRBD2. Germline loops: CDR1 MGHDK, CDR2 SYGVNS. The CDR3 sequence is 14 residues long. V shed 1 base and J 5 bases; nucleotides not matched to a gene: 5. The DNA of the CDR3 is TGTGCCAGCAGTGAATGGGGAGGGTCCGACGAGCAGTACTTC. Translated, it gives CASSEWGGSDEQYF.

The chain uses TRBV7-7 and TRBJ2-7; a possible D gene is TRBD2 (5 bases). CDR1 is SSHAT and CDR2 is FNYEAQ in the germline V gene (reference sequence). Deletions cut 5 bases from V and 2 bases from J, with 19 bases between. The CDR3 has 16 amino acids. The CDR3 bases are TGTGCCAGCAGCCCCGGGGTGCAGGCCACCCCCTACGAGCAGTACTTC. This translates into CASSPGVQATPYEQYF.

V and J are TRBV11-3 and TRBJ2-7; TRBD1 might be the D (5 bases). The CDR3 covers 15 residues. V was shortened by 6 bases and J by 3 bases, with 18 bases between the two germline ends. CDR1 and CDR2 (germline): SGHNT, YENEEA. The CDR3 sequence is CASRKGSSPLYEQYF. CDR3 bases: TGTGCCAGCAGAAAGGGGTCGTCCCCTCTCTACGAGCAGTACTTC. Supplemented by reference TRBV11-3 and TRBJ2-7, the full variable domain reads EAGVVQSPRYKIIEKKQPVAFWCNPISGHNTLYWYLQNLGQGPELLIRYENEEAVDDSQLPKDRFSAERLKGVDSTLKIQPAELGDSAVYLCASRKGSSPLYEQYFGPGTRLTVT.

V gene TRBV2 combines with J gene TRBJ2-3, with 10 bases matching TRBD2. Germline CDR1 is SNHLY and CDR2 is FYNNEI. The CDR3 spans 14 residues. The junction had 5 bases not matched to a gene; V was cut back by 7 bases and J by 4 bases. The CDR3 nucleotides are TGTGCCAGCAAGGGGACTAGCGCGGCAGATACGCAGTATTTT. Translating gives CASKGTSAADTQYF. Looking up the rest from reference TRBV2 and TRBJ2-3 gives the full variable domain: EPEVTQTPSHQVTQMGQEVILRCVPISNHLYFYWYRQILGQKVEFLVSFYNNEISEKSEIFDDQFSVERPDGSNFTLKIRSTKLEDSAMYFCASKGTSAADTQYFGPGTRLTVL.

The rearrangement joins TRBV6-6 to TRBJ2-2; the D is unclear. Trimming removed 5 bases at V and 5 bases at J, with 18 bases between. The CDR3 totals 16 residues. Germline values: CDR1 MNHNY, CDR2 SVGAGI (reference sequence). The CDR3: CASSPAKQFGTGELFF. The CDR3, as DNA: TGTGCCAGCAGTCCTGCCAAACAGTTCGGAACCGGGGAGCTGTTTTTT.

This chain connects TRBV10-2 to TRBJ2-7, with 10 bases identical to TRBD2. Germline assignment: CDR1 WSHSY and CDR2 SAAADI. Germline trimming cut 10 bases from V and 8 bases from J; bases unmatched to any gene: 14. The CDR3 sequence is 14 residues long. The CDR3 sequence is CATTSGGVRYKQYF. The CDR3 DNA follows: TGCGCCACTACAAGCGGGGGGGTAAGGTACAAGCAGTACTTC.

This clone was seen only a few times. The CDR3 region is CASGTPGRVDEQYF. The CDR3 bases are TGTGCCAGCGGGACACCGGGACGGGTTGACGAGCAGTACTTC. The chain couples TRBV25-1 to TRBJ2-7; the D gene is possibly TRBD1 (6 bases). CDR1 and CDR2 (germline): MGHDK, SYGVNS. The CDR3 contains 14 residues. The V and J ends lost 8 bases and 5 bases respectively, with 19 bases between them.

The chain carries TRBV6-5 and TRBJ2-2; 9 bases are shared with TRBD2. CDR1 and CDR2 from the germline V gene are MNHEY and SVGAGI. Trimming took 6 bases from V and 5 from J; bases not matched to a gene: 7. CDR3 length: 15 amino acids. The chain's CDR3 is CASRARGGETGELFF. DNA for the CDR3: TGTGCCAGCAGGGCGCGGGGGGGCGAAACCGGGGAGCTGTTTTTT.

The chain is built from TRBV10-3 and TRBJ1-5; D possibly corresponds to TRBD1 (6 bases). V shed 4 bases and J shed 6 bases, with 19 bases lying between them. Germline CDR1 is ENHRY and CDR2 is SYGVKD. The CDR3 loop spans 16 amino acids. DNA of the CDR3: TGTGCCATCAGTGCCGTGGGACAAGGGATAGGTCAGCCCCAGCATTTT. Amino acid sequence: CAISAVGQGIGQPQHF.

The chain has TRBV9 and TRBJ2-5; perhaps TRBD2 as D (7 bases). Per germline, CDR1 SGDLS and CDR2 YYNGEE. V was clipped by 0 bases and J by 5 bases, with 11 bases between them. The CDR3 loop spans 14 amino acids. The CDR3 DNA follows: TGTGCCAGCAGCGTAGACGGGGGGCTTGAGACCCAGTACTTC. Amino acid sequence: CASSVDGGLETQYF.

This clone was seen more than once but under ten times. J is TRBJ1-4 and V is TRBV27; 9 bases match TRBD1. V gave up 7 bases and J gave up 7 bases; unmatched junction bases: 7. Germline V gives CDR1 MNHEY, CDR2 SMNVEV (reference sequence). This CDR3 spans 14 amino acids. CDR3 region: CASTTGQGSEKLFF. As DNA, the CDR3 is TGTGCCAGCACTACAGGACAGGGGAGTGAAAAACTGTTTTTT.

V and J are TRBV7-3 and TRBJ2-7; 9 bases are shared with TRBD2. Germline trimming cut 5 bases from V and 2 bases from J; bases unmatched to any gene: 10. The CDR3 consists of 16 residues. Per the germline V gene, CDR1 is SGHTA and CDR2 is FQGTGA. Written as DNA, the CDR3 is TGTGCCAGCAGCAAATCTAGCGGGGTTGTTCCCTACGAGCAGTACTTC. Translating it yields CASSKSSGVVPYEQYF. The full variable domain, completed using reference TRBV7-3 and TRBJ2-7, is GAGVSQTPSNKVTEKGKYVELRCDPISGHTALYWYRQSLGQGPEFLIYFQGTGAADDSGLPNDRFFAVRPEGSVSTLKIQRTERGDSAVYLCASSKSSGVVPYEQYFGPGTRLTVT.

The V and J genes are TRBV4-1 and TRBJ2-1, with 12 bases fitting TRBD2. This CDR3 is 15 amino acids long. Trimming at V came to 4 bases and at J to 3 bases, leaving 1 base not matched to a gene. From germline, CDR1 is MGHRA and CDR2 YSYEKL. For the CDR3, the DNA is TGCGCCAGCAGCCTGGGACTAGCGGGCTACAATGAGCAGTTCTTC. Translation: CASSLGLAGYNEQFF.

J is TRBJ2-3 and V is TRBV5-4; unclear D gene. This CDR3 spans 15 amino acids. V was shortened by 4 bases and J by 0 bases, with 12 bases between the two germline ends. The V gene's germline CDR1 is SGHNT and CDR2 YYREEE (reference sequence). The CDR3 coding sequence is TGTGCCAGCAGCGTTACTATTTCTAGCACAGATACGCAGTATTTT. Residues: CASSVTISSTDTQYF.